Reported below is one TCR beta chain. These data come from a study of blood T cell repertoires in COVID-19. The overall study: Collection of acute and convalescent COVID-19 samples took place in the United States, Italy and Spain.

Produced via immunoSEQ multiplex PCR; TCRdb's table is partial and in-frame only. The sample holds some 250,000 clones, approximately 91% seen once. The CDR3 sequence is 14 residues long. CDR1 and CDR2 from the germline V gene are MDHEN and SYDVKM. Trimming removed 6 bases from V and 2 bases from J, with 14 bases in between. The study recruited people aged about 18 to 89 years across around 23 US areas. Participants had their cohort set by participant-reported clinical history. Source material: PBMCs or T cells enriched from blood (not recorded which). The rearrangement uses TRBV28 and TRBJ2-7; the D gene is possibly TRBD2 (5 bases). The TCR sequence derives from a woman aged 40 to 50 with acute COVID-19. The CDR3: CASSNIQTTYEQYF. Written as DNA, the CDR3 is TGTGCCAGCAGCAACATCCAGACTACCTACGAGCAGTACTTC.